A single sample is the source of the 26 T cell receptor beta chains below, sequenced in a study of cytomegalovirus exposure and HLA in healthy donors. Primers: 60 Vbeta forward and 13 Jbeta reverse. The protocol was immunoSEQ multiplex PCR, while the TCRdb copy is restricted to in-frame clones and leaves out a portion. The table shows around 170,000 clones, with over 65% occurring only once. Sample: PBMCs. The receptors stem from a woman in her fifties or sixties in good health and CMV-seropositive.

V and J are TRBV30 and TRBJ2-5, with 10 bases aligning to TRBD1. Germline V gene lookup returns CDR1 GTSNPN and CDR2 SVGIG (reference sequence). With V trimmed by 2 bases and J by 5 bases, 8 bases remained unmatched. This CDR3 contains 15 residues. The chain's CDR3 is CAWSSDRGPLETQYF. DNA of the CDR3: TGTGCCTGGAGTTCTGACAGGGGGCCATTGGAGACCCAGTACTTC.

This sequence joins TRBV5-1 and TRBJ2-2, with D hard to call. Trimming shortened V by 0 bases and J by 7 bases, and 4 bases separated the two germline ends. There are 12 residues in the CDR3. Germline V gene data show CDR1 as SGHRS and CDR2 as YFSETQ. DNA of the CDR3: TGCGCCAGCAGCTTGGATAGCGGGGAGCTGTTTTTT. Encoded protein: CASSLDSGELFF.

The rearrangement joins TRBV30 to TRBJ1-4; no reliable D call. Germline V gene sequence: CDR1 GTSNPN, CDR2 SVGIG (reference sequence). Trimming took off 1 base at V and 8 bases at J, with 11 bases between the two ends. CDR3 size: 13 residues. CDR3 bases: TGTGCCTGGAGTGCAGGTGGCAAGGAAAAACTGTTTTTT. The encoded protein is CAWSAGGKEKLFF.

This chain connects TRBV5-6 to TRBJ1-2, with D possibly matching TRBD1 (5 bases). CDR3 length: 13 amino acids. The germline gives CDR1 SGHDT, CDR2 YYEEEE. Trimming took 2 bases from V and 4 from J, leaving 9 bases between them. The CDR3 here is CASSLKGSYGYTF. CDR3 nucleotide sequence: TGTGCCAGCAGCTTAAAGGGGTCCTATGGCTACACCTTC.

V and J are TRBV5-1 and TRBJ1-3; D not certain. CDR3 length: 15 amino acids. CDR1 SGHRS and CDR2 YFSETQ come from the germline V gene. Trimming shortened V by 7 bases and J by 3 bases, and 17 bases separated the two germline ends. The CDR3 loop is CASAAGAGSGNTIYF. The CDR3 DNA follows: TGCGCCAGCGCCGCGGGTGCGGGGAGTGGAAACACCATATATTTT. Full variable domain (missing parts from reference TRBV5-1 and TRBJ1-3): KAGVTQTPRYLIKTRGQQVTLSCSPISGHRSVSWYQQTPGQGLQFLFEYFSETQRNKGNFPGRFSGRQFSNSRSEMNVSTLELGDSALYLCASAAGAGSGNTIYFGEGSWLTVV.

This clone showed up just once. The J gene is TRBJ2-7, the V gene TRBV9; D is perhaps TRBD2 (6 bases). CDR1 is SGDLS, CDR2 YYNGEE, per germline. Between the trimmed V and J ends, which lost 3 bases and 6 bases, there was a span of 19 bases. The CDR3 has 15 amino acids. For the CDR3, the DNA is TGTGCCAGCAGCGGAGGCCGTGGAGGGTCCATCGAGCAGTACTTC. Translation: CASSGGRGGSIEQYF. The complete variable domain, with remaining parts taken from reference TRBV9 and TRBJ2-7, reads DSGVTQTPKHLITATGQRVTLRCSPRSGDLSVYWYQQSLDQGLQFLIQYYNGEERAKGNILERFSAQQFPDLHSELNLSSLELGDSALYFCASSGGRGGSIEQYFGPGTRLTVT.

Turning to this clone: At one of its ends the junction is not consistent with the germline gene, which may arise from a read error. V and J are TRBV7-9 and TRBJ1-5, with D maybe TRBD1 (6 bases). The germline CDR1 and CDR2 sequences are SEHNR and FQNEAQ (reference sequence). The CDR3 contains 15 residues. CDR3 in amino acids: CASSLGQGYNRPQHF. As DNA, the CDR3 is TGTGCCAGCAGCTTAGGGCAGGGGTACAATCGGCCCCAGCATTTT.

CDR3 in amino acids: CASRTIPGQGNEQYF. The CDR3 DNA follows: TGCGCCAGCAGGACGATACCGGGACAGGGGAACGAGCAGTACTTC. V usage is TRBV5-1 and J usage is TRBJ2-5; TRBD1 agrees at 10 bases. The last part of the DNA fits TRBJ2-7 better; the J call may be wrong. The germline V gene has CDR1 SGHRS and CDR2 YFSETQ. CDR3 length: 15 residues.

The V and J genes are TRBV18 and TRBJ1-1; TRBD1 might be the D (5 bases). CDR1 and CDR2 (germline): KGHSH, LQKENI. This CDR3 region has 16 residues. Trimming shortened V by 2 bases and J by 1 base, and 14 bases separated the two germline ends. DNA of the CDR3: TGTGCCAGCTCACCATATTCAGGGTGGGAGAACACTGAAGCTTTCTTT. The encoded protein is CASSPYSGWENTEAFF.

This chain connects TRBV5-4 to TRBJ2-2, with D hard to call. This CDR3 comprises 15 residues. Germline V CDR1 and CDR2: SGHNT, YYREEE (reference sequence). V was trimmed by 3 bases and J by 5 bases, leaving 14 bases between them. The CDR3 DNA reads TGTGCCAGCAGCTCCAAGGAGTTCTTTACCGGGGAGCTGTTTTTT. This translates into CASSSKEFFTGELFF.

The chain uses TRBV4-2 and TRBJ2-5, with TRBD2 as a possible D gene (5 bases). Trimming took off 4 bases at V and 2 bases at J, with 14 bases between the two ends. Germline-derived CDR1 and CDR2 are LGHNA and YNFKEQ. CDR3 size: 15 residues. CDR3 in amino acids: CASSRLGDLQETQYF. DNA for the CDR3: TGTGCCAGCAGCCGGTTGGGAGACCTTCAAGAGACCCAGTACTTC.

The chain carries TRBV2 and TRBJ1-2, with TRBD1 matching 7 bases. V lost 6 bases to trimming and J lost 2 bases; unmatched junction nucleotides: 3. This CDR3 has 13 amino acids. Looked up from germline, CDR1 is SNHLY and CDR2 is FYNNEI. As DNA, the CDR3 is TGTGCCAGCAGAGAGGGACAGAACTATGGCTACACCTTC. Translated: CASREGQNYGYTF.

This clone was observed once. The rearrangement joins TRBV10-3 to TRBJ1-4, with 11 bases that match TRBD1. CDR3 size: 18 residues. Germline loops: CDR1 ENHRY, CDR2 SYGVKD. Germline trimming cut 2 bases from V and 7 bases from J; bases unmatched to any gene: 12. CDR3 bases: TGTGCCATCAGTGAGCTAAGGACAGGGGGCAAAACGGGTGAAAAACTGTTTTTT. This gives the protein CAISELRTGGKTGEKLFF.

The chain couples TRBV5-1 to TRBJ1-1; 7 bases line up with TRBD1. J was trimmed by 1 base and V by 4 bases; bases with no gene match: 10. Per germline, CDR1 SGHRS and CDR2 YFSETQ. CDR3 length: 16 amino acids. CDR3 amino acids: CASSRQGQPSNTEAFF. DNA for the CDR3: TGCGCCAGCAGCCGACAGGGACAGCCCTCGAACACTGAAGCTTTCTTT.

V usage is TRBV9 and J usage is TRBJ1-2; 7 bases fit TRBD1. V was pared by 2 bases and J by 4 bases, with 2 bases of the junction left unmatched. CDR3 length: 13 amino acids. Germline values: CDR1 SGDLS, CDR2 YYNGEE. The CDR3 sequence is CASSVKGAYGYTF. DNA of the CDR3: TGTGCCAGCAGCGTCAAGGGGGCCTATGGCTACACCTTC.

This clone has only one observation. The rearrangement joins TRBV18 to TRBJ2-5; 8 positions agree with TRBD2. Germline assignment: CDR1 KGHSH and CDR2 LQKENI. The CDR3 covers 16 residues. V was clipped by 2 bases and J by 4 bases; unmatched bases: 9. The CDR3 here is CASSPKSGGRGETQYF. The CDR3 DNA is TGTGCCAGCTCACCAAAGAGCGGGGGTCGGGGAGAGACCCAGTACTTC.

The rearrangement joins TRBV4-2 to TRBJ1-1; no clear D gene. This CDR3 is built from 16 residues. Germline CDR1 and CDR2: LGHNA and YNFKEQ. V lost 1 base to trimming and J lost 3 bases, with 15 bases between them. The CDR3 reads CASSQVFGQIDTEAFF. The CDR3 DNA is TGTGCCAGCAGCCAAGTTTTTGGGCAAATTGACACTGAAGCTTTCTTT.

This chain links TRBV5-6 with TRBJ2-1; D might be TRBD1 (5 bases). The V and J ends lost 7 bases and 0 bases respectively, with 14 bases between them. Germline V gene data show CDR1 as SGHDT and CDR2 as YYEEEE. The CDR3 extends over 15 amino acids. CDR3 sequence: CASVLGESSYNEQFF. The CDR3 nucleotides read TGTGCCAGCGTCTTAGGGGAAAGCTCCTACAATGAGCAGTTCTTC.

The chain links TRBV11-2 to TRBJ2-1, with a weak D call TRBD2 (5 bases). Germline V gives CDR1 SGHAT, CDR2 FQNNGV. V was clipped by 0 bases and J by 4 bases, with 7 bases between them. CDR3 size: 14 residues. The CDR3 DNA is TGTGCCAGCAGCTTAGATCGGGGATACAATGAGCAGTTCTTC. It yields the protein CASSLDRGYNEQFF.

This chain links TRBV4-3 with TRBJ2-1, with 15 bases fitting TRBD2. This CDR3 has 18 amino acids. Germline CDR1 is LGHNA and CDR2 is YSLEER. The trim removed 0 bases at V and 7 bases at J, leaving 7 bases unmatched. The CDR3 here is CASSQDRTSGGALNEQFF. CDR3 coding DNA: TGCGCCAGCAGCCAAGATCGGACTAGCGGGGGGGCCTTAAATGAGCAGTTCTTC.

This clone turned up a few times. This chain uses TRBV2 with TRBJ1-1; no firm D call. Trimming took 3 bases from V and 5 from J, leaving 4 bases between them. CDR1 SNHLY and CDR2 FYNNEI come from the germline V gene. This CDR3 comprises 11 residues. The CDR3, as DNA: TGTGCCAGCAGTGATCCGACTGAAGCTTTCTTT. Its protein is CASSDPTEAFF.

The genes are TRBV13 and TRBJ2-7; 7 bases align to TRBD1. Germline V gene lookup returns CDR1 PRHDT and CDR2 FYEKMQ (reference sequence). This CDR3 spans 16 amino acids. Trimming cost V 3 bases and J 4 bases; bases outside gene matches: 12. As DNA, the CDR3 is TGTGCCAGCAGCTTCGGTCGGCCAGGGGGTTTATACGAGCAGTACTTC. It yields the protein CASSFGRPGGLYEQYF. Drawing the rest from reference TRBV13 and TRBJ2-7, the complete variable domain is AAGVIQSPRHLIKEKRETATLKCYPIPRHDTVYWYQQGPGQDPQFLISFYEKMQSDKGSIPDRFSAQQFSDYHSELNMSSLELGDSALYFCASSFGRPGGLYEQYFGPGTRLTVT.

This rearrangement joins TRBV7-9 to TRBJ2-1; the match to TRBD2 covers 8 bases. Germline V gives CDR1 SEHNR, CDR2 FQNEAQ (reference sequence). The CDR3 loop spans 15 amino acids. J was trimmed by 0 bases and V by 3 bases; bases with no gene match: 1. CDR3: CASSLSGGSYNEQFF. For the CDR3, the DNA is TGTGCCAGCAGCTTGAGCGGGGGCTCCTACAATGAGCAGTTCTTC.

The rearrangement uses TRBV4-2 and TRBJ1-2; D unresolved. The germline V and J ends were trimmed by 2 bases and 2 bases, with 6 bases remaining between them. The CDR3 sequence is 13 residues long. Germline CDR1 reads LGHNA; CDR2 reads YNFKEQ. The CDR3: CASSQNGNYGYTF. CDR3 sequence (DNA): TGTGCCAGCAGCCAAAACGGGAACTATGGCTACACCTTC.

The chain uses TRBV15 and TRBJ1-1, with TRBD1 matching over 7 bases. The length of the CDR3 is 14 residues. Germline CDR1 is LNHNV and CDR2 is YYDKDF (reference sequence). V shed 5 bases, J shed 3 bases, and the junction held 6 bases outside the gene matches. Here the CDR3 reads CATSLRQGDTEAFF. CDR3 in DNA: TGTGCCACCAGCCTCCGACAGGGCGACACTGAAGCTTTCTTT.

The chain employs TRBV28 and TRBJ2-1, with TRBD2 matching 9 bases. CDR1 and CDR2 (germline): MDHEN, SYDVKM. CDR3 length equals 14 residues. Trimming took 5 bases from V and 2 from J; bases not matched to a gene: 1. The CDR3 protein is CASSLAGTYNEQFF. The CDR3 DNA reads TGTGCCAGCAGTCTAGCGGGGACCTACAATGAGCAGTTCTTC.